A single count supports the clone carrying this T cell receptor beta chain. The antigen remains unidentified. TCRdb's copy holds only in-frame clones and misses some; the assay was immunoSEQ multiplex PCR. The table has approximately 99,000 clones, 87% seen once; the top ten hold 2.5% to 3%. The sample belongs to a study of T cell responses to AZD1222 COVID-19 vaccine. Background on the study: Second-dose timings of about 4 or about 12 weeks were pooled. Whole-study results and caveats: Clonal diversity was possibly underestimated; the donors were predominantly white British and more often female. Researchers took repertoire samples only after the peak T cell response had come.

The source was peripheral blood, collected on day 0 of AZD1222 vaccination. The TCR originated in an adult in good health.

The CDR3 here is CASSRGYTEAFF. The DNA of the CDR3 is TGTGCCAGCAGCAGGGGTTACACTGAAGCTTTCTTT. V gene TRBV21-1 combines with J gene TRBJ1-1. TRBV21-1 is a listed pseudogene. The CDR3 covers 12 residues.